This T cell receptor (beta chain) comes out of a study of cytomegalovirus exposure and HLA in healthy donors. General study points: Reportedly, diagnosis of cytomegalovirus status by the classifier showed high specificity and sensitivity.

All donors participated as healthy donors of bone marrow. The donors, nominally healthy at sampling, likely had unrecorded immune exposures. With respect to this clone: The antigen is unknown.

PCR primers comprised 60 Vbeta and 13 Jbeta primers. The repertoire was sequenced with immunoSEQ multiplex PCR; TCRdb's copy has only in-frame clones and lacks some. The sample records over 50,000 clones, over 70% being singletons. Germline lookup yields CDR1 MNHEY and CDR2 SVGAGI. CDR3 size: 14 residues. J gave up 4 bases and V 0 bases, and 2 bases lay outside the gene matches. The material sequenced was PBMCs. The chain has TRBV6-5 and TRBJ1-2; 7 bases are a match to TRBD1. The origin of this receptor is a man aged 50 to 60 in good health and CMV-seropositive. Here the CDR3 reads CASSYSGQTYGYTF. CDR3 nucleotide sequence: TGTGCCAGCAGTTACTCGGGACAGACCTATGGCTACACCTTC.